Below, 16 T cell receptor beta chains from the same sample are listed, as sequenced in a study of blood T cells in healthy people across ages. A sample-barcoded 5' primer and a J-beta primer mix were used in a second PCR of roughly 7 to 11 cycles. MiXCR, run by TCRdb on the 5' RACE reads, gives a single entry per CDR3 protein. This sample has roughly 1,500,000 distinct CDR3 sequences, with 40% to 50% found just once. The material sequenced was blood. The receptor source for this set is a young woman in good health.

The V call is TRBV27, the J call TRBJ2-3, with D possibly called TRBD1 or TRBD2 (6 bases each). The CDR3 has 16 residues. V was clipped by 0 bases and J by 2 bases, with 12 bases between them. From germline, CDR1 is MNHEY and CDR2 SMNVEV (reference sequence). The CDR3, as DNA: TGTGCCAGCAGTTTATCGGGGAGGACAGCCACAGATACGCAGTATTTT. Translating it yields CASSLSGRTATDTQYF.

The chain uses TRBV4-2 and TRBJ2-3, with 7 bases identical to TRBD2. Unmatched junction bases numbered 3, after V lost 0 bases and J lost 0 bases. The CDR3 is 16 residues long. Per germline, CDR1 LGHNA and CDR2 YNFKEQ. CDR3 residues: CASSQDGGLSTDTQYF. CDR3 DNA: TGTGCCAGCAGCCAAGATGGGGGACTAAGCACAGATACGCAGTATTTT.

The V call is TRBV5-1, the J call TRBJ1-1; D perhaps matches TRBD1 (5 bases). This CDR3 has 14 amino acids. From germline, CDR1 is SGHRS and CDR2 YFSETQ. Trimming cost V 4 bases and J 5 bases, with 15 bases left between them. Here the CDR3 reads CASSTAGGVTEAFF. The CDR3 bases are TGCGCCAGCAGCACCGCCGGGGGGGTAACTGAAGCTTTCTTT.

This clonotype was counted a few times. This chain links TRBV18 with TRBJ2-3, with TRBD2 matching over 8 bases. Per germline, CDR1 KGHSH and CDR2 LQKENI. Trimming removed 4 bases from V and 1 base from J; junction bases left unmatched: 16. This CDR3 is built from 19 residues. The CDR3 coding sequence is TGTGCCAGCTCACGGCACCGGATACGGGAGGGTACTCGCACAGATACGCAGTATTTT. Its translation: CASSRHRIREGTRTDTQYF. Full variable domain (rest looked up from reference TRBV18 and TRBJ2-3): NAGVMQNPRHLVRRRGQEARLRCSPMKGHSHVYWYRQLPEEGLKFMVYLQKENIIDESGMPKERFSAEFPKEGPSILRIQQVVRGDSAAYFCASSRHRIREGTRTDTQYFGPGTRLTVL.

The chain combines TRBV20-1 with TRBJ1-6; 7 bases align to TRBD1. V trimming: 5 bases; J trimming: 13 bases; junction bases outside the gene matches: 17. Germline V CDR1 and CDR2: DFQATT, SNEGSKA (reference sequence). There are 15 residues in the CDR3. In DNA form, the CDR3 reads TGCAGTGCTCAAGGGTCCCGACAGGGTTATTTCCCCCTCCACTTT. Translation gives CSAQGSRQGYFPLHF.

On this clonotype: One base away lies a much larger clone, so this may be a sequencing read error. The chain recombines TRBV12-3 or TRBV12-4 with TRBJ2-5, with D maybe TRBD1 (6 bases). Trimming removed 7 bases at V and 4 bases at J, with 16 bases between. CDR3 size: 14 residues. The CDR3 loop reads CASNPDRDTETQYF. The CDR3 coding sequence is TGTGCCAGCAACCCCGACCGGGACACAGAGACCCAGTACTTC.

The chain employs TRBV30 and TRBJ2-7; unclear D gene. The germline V and J ends were trimmed by 3 bases and 4 bases, with 10 bases remaining between them. The CDR3 length is 12 residues. Germline-derived CDR1 and CDR2 are GTSNPN and SVGIG (reference sequence). The chain's CDR3 is CAWSEDVYEQYF. The CDR3 DNA follows: TGTGCCTGGAGCGAAGATGTTTACGAGCAGTACTTC.

The chain uses TRBV20-1 and TRBJ1-5; TRBD1 matches at 7 bases. The length of the CDR3 is 15 residues. Germline CDR1 DFQATT, CDR2 SNEGSKA (reference sequence). J lost 0 bases, V lost 6 bases, and 8 bases had no gene match. The CDR3 loop is CSASARDSSNQPQHF. CDR3 sequence (DNA): TGCAGTGCGTCTGCAAGGGACAGTAGCAATCAGCCCCAGCATTTT.

The CDR3 DNA reads as TGTGCCAGCAGCCATCTACAGGGGAAGGGTGAGCAGTTCTTC. It yields the protein CASSHLQGKGEQFF. V usage is TRBV3-1 and J usage is TRBJ2-1; 7 bases align to TRBD1. The CDR3 runs to 14 residues. The ends lost 3 bases at V and 9 bases at J; junction bases unmatched: 8. The germline gives CDR1 LGHDT, CDR2 YNNKEL (reference sequence).

This clonotype was seen only a few times. J is TRBJ2-3 and V is TRBV20-1, with D tentatively TRBD2 (6 bases). The CDR3 runs 15 residues. Trimming stripped 3 bases from V and 0 bases from J, with 13 bases between. Germline lookup yields CDR1 DFQATT and CDR2 SNEGSKA (reference sequence). As DNA, the CDR3 is TGCAGTGCTAGCGGACCTAGCGTCAGCACAGATACGCAGTATTTT. This encodes CSASGPSVSTDTQYF.

There are a few counts of this clonotype. The chain uses TRBV20-1 and TRBJ2-3, with D perhaps matching TRBD1 (5 bases). This CDR3 has 12 residues. With 6 bases removed from V and 2 bases from J, the gap between germline ends came to 9 bases. Germline V gives CDR1 DFQATT, CDR2 SNEGSKA (reference sequence). In nucleotides, the CDR3 is TGCAGTGCAGACAGTTACACAGATACGCAGTATTTT. This gives the protein CSADSYTDTQYF.

Comment on this clonotype: At one end, the junction sequence differs from germline, possibly due to a read error. The chain has TRBV3-1 and TRBJ2-5; 9 bases match TRBD2. This CDR3 region has 14 residues. CDR1 is LGHDT and CDR2 is YNNKEL in the germline V gene (reference sequence). CDR3 amino acids: CAGSLLAGFETQYF. Written as DNA, the CDR3 is TGTGCCGGCAGCCTTCTAGCGGGATTTGAGACCCAGTACTTC.

The gene calls are TRBV6-6 and TRBJ2-7, with D possibly TRBD1 on 5 matching bases. Trimming shortened V by 5 bases and J by 3 bases, and 14 bases separated the two germline ends. This CDR3 contains 14 residues. Looked up from germline, CDR1 is MNHNY and CDR2 is SVGAGI (reference sequence). The CDR3 reads CASSPTVNHYEQYF. The DNA for the CDR3 is TGTGCCAGCAGTCCGACAGTGAATCACTACGAGCAGTACTTC.

Turning to this clonotype: Relative to the germline gene, one junction end is altered; a read error may explain this. The V call is TRBV7-2, the J call TRBJ2-5, with D possibly matching TRBD2 (6 bases). The length of the CDR3 is 16 residues. Germline-derived CDR1 and CDR2 are SGHTA and FQGNSA. The CDR3 reads CASSSPAGRNQETHYF. CDR3 nucleotides: TGTGCCAGCAGCTCGCCTGCGGGACGGAATCAAGAGACCCATTACTTC.

The rearrangement uses TRBV6-5 and TRBJ2-3; D is ambiguous. Per the germline V gene, CDR1 is MNHEY and CDR2 is SVGAGI. The CDR3 covers 17 residues. Trimming removed 0 bases at V and 0 bases at J, with 13 bases between. In nucleotides, the CDR3 is TGTGCCAGCAGTTACTCGACCAGTCAGGACAGCACAGATACGCAGTATTTT. This sequence encodes CASSYSTSQDSTDTQYF.

The V call is TRBV7-9, the J call TRBJ2-3; D call uncertain. There are 13 residues in the CDR3. The V end was cut by 3 bases, the J end by 6 bases, with 10 bases between. The V gene's germline CDR1 is SEHNR and CDR2 FQNEAQ (reference sequence). Here the CDR3 DNA reads TGTGCCAGCAGCTTTCGGCAGTTGGATACGCAGTATTTT. Its translation is CASSFRQLDTQYF.